This T cell receptor (beta chain) was identified in a study of blood T cell repertoires in COVID-19. Study at large: Acute-phase and convalescent COVID-19 samples originated in the United States, Italy and Spain.

Between the trimmed V and J ends, which lost 5 bases and 1 base, there was a span of 8 bases. Germline V CDR1 and CDR2: KGHSH, LQKENI. The CDR3 totals 13 residues. Authors' methods: Amplification of reference gene primers provided the estimated nucleated cell counts. Profiling relied on immunoSEQ multiplex PCR, and the TCRdb table lists in-frame clones only, not all of them. The V and J calls and clone size are taken from that table; D and trimming were inferred from the DNA. The sample has almost 200,000 clones; over 80% are singletons. This chain links TRBV18 with TRBJ1-1, with a possible D match to TRBD1 (6 bases). The receptor comes from a man in his fifties or sixties with COVID-19, enrolled during active disease. Sequencing was done on a sample of peripheral blood. The CDR3: CASSRQANTEAFF. The CDR3 DNA reads TGTGCCAGCTCAAGACAGGCGAACACTGAAGCTTTCTTT.